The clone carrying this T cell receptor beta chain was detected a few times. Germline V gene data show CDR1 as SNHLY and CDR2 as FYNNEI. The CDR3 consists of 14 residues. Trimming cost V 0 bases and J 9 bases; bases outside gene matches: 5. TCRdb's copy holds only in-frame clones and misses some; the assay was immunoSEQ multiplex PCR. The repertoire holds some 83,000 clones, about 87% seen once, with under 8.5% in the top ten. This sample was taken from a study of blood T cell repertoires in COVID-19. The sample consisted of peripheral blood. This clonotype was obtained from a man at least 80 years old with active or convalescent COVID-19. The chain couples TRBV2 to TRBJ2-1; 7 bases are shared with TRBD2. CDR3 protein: CASSEAAGRGEQFF. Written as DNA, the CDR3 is TGTGCCAGCAGTGAAGCGGCGGGGAGGGGTGAGCAGTTCTTC. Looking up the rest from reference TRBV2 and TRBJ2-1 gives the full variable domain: EPEVTQTPSHQVTQMGQEVILRCVPISNHLYFYWYRQILGQKVEFLVSFYNNEISEKSEIFDDQFSVERPDGSNFTLKIRSTKLEDSAMYFCASSEAAGRGEQFFGPGTRLTVL.